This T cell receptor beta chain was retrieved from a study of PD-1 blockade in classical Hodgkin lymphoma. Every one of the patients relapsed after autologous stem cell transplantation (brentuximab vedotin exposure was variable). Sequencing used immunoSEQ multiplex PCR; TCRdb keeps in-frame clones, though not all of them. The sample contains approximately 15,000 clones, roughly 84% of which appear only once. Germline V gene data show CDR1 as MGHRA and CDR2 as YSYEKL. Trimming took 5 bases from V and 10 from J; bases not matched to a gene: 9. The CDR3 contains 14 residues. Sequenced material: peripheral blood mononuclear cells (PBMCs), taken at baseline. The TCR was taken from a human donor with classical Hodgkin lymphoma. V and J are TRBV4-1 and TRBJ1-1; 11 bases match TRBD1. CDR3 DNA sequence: TGCGCCAGCAGCGTCCGGGACAGGGGGATGGTAGCTTTCTTT. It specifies CASSVRDRGMVAFF.